The following is a T cell receptor (beta chain) sequence with its context. This specimen belongs to a study of blood T cell repertoires in COVID-19. Study information: Some COVID-19 samples were acute and others convalescent; all came from the United States, Italy and Spain. T cells, B-cell-depleted T cells, or PBMCs provided the cDNA or gDNA that served as material.

The CDR3 loop spans 14 amino acids. Looked up from germline, CDR1 is ENHRY and CDR2 is SYGVKD. J gave up 8 bases and V 3 bases, and 7 bases lay outside the gene matches. Original data processing: Estimation of nucleated cell counts was performed using reference gene primer amplification. The data were produced by immunoSEQ multiplex PCR, yet TCRdb's version contains in-frame clones alone and is incomplete. That table furnishes V, J and clone size, whereas the DNA furnished D and trimming. Among about 120,000 clones listed, about nine tenths were seen once. The clonotype originates from a man aged 50-60 years with acute or convalescent COVID-19. Sequencing was carried out using peripheral blood. The chain combines TRBV10-3 with TRBJ1-5; 7 positions agree with TRBD1. As DNA, the CDR3 is TGTGCCATCAGTGAAATACAGGGGTATAAGCCCCAGCATTTT. This codes for CAISEIQGYKPQHF.